This T cell receptor (beta chain) was recovered during a study of beta chain features in type 1 diabetes. Study in general: What patients shared with healthy donors was a similar profile of age, gender and cell yields. Taken together, all samples contributed 90 million to 140 million examined sorted cells. Study-level results: In all four CD4+ subsets, TCRB CDR3 length was significantly, moderately reduced in type 1 diabetes. Reduced insertions and increased deletions marked VDJ junctions in type 1 diabetes patients.

Germline-derived CDR1 and CDR2 are SEHNR and FQNEAQ (reference sequence). This CDR3 has 15 residues. The V gene lost 2 bases and the J gene lost 7 bases, with 15 bases spanning the gap. Expressed TCRB transcripts got sequenced, as all isolated RNA was reverse transcribed. Repertoires were generated with immunoSEQ multiplex PCR, while TCRdb's copy carries only in-frame clones and drops some. The sample holds approximately 170,000 clones, around 7.8% seen once. A word on this clone: Its antigen is still unknown.

Specimen: central memory CD4+ T cells from blood. The V gene is TRBV7-9, the J gene TRBJ2-1; tentative D call: TRBD1 (5 bases). This TCR was recovered from a woman in her forties with type 1 diabetes. This chain's CDR3 is CASSLQGAGMNEQFF. CDR3 in DNA: TGTGCCAGCAGCTTACAAGGGGCAGGGATGAATGAGCAGTTCTTC.